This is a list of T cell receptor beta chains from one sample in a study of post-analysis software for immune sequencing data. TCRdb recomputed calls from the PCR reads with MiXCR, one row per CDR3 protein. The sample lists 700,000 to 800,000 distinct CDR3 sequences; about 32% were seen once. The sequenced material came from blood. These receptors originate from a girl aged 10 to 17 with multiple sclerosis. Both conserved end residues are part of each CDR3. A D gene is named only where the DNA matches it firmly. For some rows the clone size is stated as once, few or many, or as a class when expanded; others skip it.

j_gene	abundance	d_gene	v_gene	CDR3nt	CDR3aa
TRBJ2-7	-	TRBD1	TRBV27	TGTGCCAGCAGTTTACGCCCCAGGCAGGGGGCTATCCACGAGCAGTACTTC	CASSLRPRQGAIHEQYF
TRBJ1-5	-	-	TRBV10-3	TGTGCCATCAGTGAGTCGAGGGTTGCGGATCAGCCCCAGCATTTT	CAISESRVADQPQHF
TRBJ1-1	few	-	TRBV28	TGTGCCAGCAGTTACTGGAACACTGAAGCTTTCTTT	CASSYWNTEAFF
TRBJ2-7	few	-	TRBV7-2	TGTGCCAGCAGCTTAGGAGGCGTGGCCTACGAGCAGTACTTC	CASSLGGVAYEQYF
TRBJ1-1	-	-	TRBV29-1	TGCAGCGTTGATTTTTGGACTGAAGCTTTCTTT	CSVDFWTEAFF
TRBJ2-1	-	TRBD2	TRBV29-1	TGCAGCGTTGAAGGGCGGGGGGCCCCCAATGAGCAGTTCTTC	CSVEGRGAPNEQFF
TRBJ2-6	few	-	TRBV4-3	TGCGCCAGCAGCCAGGTCCGATCTGGGGCCAACGTCCTGACTTTC	CASSQVRSGANVLTF
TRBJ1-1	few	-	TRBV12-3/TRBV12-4	TGTGCCAGCATTCTTACGGGGGGCTTGGGCACTGAAGCTTTCTTT	CASILTGGLGTEAFF
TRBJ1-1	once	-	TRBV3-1	TGTGCCAGCAATCCCGGGGCAGCAAACACTGAAGCTTTCTTT	CASNPGAANTEAFF
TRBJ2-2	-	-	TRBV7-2	TGTGCCAGCAGCTTCTGGGGGACCGGGGAGCTGTTTTTT	CASSFWGTGELFF
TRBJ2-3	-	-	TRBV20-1	TGCAGTGCTCGAGCATTGGGGACCCCTCATCAGTATTTT	CSARALGTPHQYF
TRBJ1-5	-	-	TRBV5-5	TGTGCCAGCAGCCAGGCGGCGAGCAGCAATCAGCCCCAGCATTTT	CASSQAASSNQPQHF
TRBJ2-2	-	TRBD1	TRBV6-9	TGTGCCAGCAGTTATAGGGGACAGGGGTTTCCCGGGGAGCTGTTTTTT	CASSYRGQGFPGELFF
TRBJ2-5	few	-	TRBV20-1	TGCAGTGCTAGTCAGGTGTTCCAAGAGACCCAGTACTTC	CSASQVFQETQYF
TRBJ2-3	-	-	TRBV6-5	TGTGCCAGCATGGGGAGGACAGATACGCAGTATTTT	CASMGRTDTQYF
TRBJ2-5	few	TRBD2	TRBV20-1	TGCAGTGCTAGTCCGCTAGCGGCGTTTCTCGAGACCCAGTACTTC	CSASPLAAFLETQYF
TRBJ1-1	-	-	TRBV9	TGTGCCAGCAGCGTAGCCCCTAGGGAAGCTTTCTTT	CASSVAPREAFF
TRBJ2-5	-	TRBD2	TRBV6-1	TGTGCCAGCAGTGAATCTGGACTAGCGGGGACCCAGTACTTC	CASSESGLAGTQYF
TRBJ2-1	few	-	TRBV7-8	TGTGCCAGCAGCTTAGGTCCAGCGGGCCACAATGAGCAGTTCTTC	CASSLGPAGHNEQFF
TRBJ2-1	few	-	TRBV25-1	TGTGCCAGCTCCGCGGATCGAGGATCATCCTACAATGAGCAGTTCTTC	CASSADRGSSYNEQFF
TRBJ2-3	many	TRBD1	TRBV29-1	TGCAGCGTTGAGGGAATCAGAGACAGGGGGAGAACAGATACGCAGTATTTT	CSVEGIRDRGRTDTQYF
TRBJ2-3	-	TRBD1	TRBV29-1	TGCAGCGCTACCCCACAGGGGCCAGATACGCAGTATTTT	CSATPQGPDTQYF
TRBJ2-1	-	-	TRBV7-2	TGTGCCAGCAGCTTAGCACAGGGTTTTGTAAATGAGCAGTTCTTC	CASSLAQGFVNEQFF
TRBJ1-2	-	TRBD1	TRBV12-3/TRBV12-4	TGTGCCAGCAGCGGGACAGGGACCTATGGCTACACCTTC	CASSGTGTYGYTF
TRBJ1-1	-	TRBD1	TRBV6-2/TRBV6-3	TGTGCCAGCGGTTCGCCATCCGGGACAGGGAACACTGAAGCTTTCTTT	CASGSPSGTGNTEAFF